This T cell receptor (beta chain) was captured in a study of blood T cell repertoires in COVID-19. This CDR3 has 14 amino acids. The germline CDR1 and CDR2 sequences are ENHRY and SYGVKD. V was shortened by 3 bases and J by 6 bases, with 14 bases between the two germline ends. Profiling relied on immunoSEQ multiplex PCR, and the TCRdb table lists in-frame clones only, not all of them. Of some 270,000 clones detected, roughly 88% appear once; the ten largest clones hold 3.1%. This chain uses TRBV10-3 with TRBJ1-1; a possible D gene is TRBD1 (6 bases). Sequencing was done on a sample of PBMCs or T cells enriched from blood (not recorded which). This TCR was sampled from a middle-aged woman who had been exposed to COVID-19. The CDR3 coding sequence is TGTGCCATCAGTGAAGGGAGGGGGGGCTCTGAAGCTTTCTTT. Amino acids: CAISEGRGGSEAFF.